This T cell receptor beta chain was retrieved from a study of Graves' ophthalmopathy and Graves' hyperthyroidism (dated by TCRdb to about 2018). Background for the entire study: Peripheral blood was collected before any treatment was given, at the time of initial diagnosis. The study used signatures of the TCR beta repertoire to tell Graves' ophthalmopathy apart from Graves' hyperthyroidism and to predict which patients would progress to ophthalmopathy. In total, 135 blood samples were TCR-sequenced: around 42 ophthalmopathy, some 75 hyperthyroidism and about 17 hyperthyroidism-to-ophthalmopathy patients. To explore V-J signatures distinguishing ophthalmopathy from hyperthyroidism, a discovery set of roughly 98 patients (around 42 ophthalmopathy, about 57 stable hyperthyroidism) was enrolled. The independent validation cohort included about 19 hyperthyroidism patients plus 17 patients who later progressed from hyperthyroidism to ophthalmopathy. T-cell repertoires of thyroid tissue and blood were compared in 5 or 6 hyperthyroidism patients. Once sampling was done, hyperthyroidism patients were given methimazole at a starting dose of 30 mg daily, while ophthalmopathy patients were given high-dose intravenous methylprednisolone. Overall results and qualifications from the work: No statistical method was used to predetermine the sample size, and group allocation was not hidden from the investigators. Most expanded thyroid clonotypes with frequency above 0.001 were also detected in blood, suggesting blood repertoires may reflect the thyroid immune response. The 13-signature model separated ophthalmopathy from stable hyperthyroidism with around 90% sensitivity and 81.08% specificity in cross-validation, and 80%/75% in the test set. In validation, the model predicted ophthalmopathy progression with less than 71% sensitivity and 72.22% specificity; eleven to twelve predicted patients were CT-confirmed with GO in a median of around 6 months.

Ophthalmopathy patients had moderately to severely active disease, Clinical Activity Score of at least 3, NOSPECS grade of at least 4, and disease duration under 3 months. Anyone with other autoimmune diseases, uncontrolled infections, pregnancy or lactation was excluded from the study. Diagnosis was based on clinical symptoms, serum thyroxine, TRAb, thyroid ultrasound and orbital computed tomography. Using Ficoll-Paque density gradient centrifugation, PBMCs were isolated from 9 to 10 ml of fresh peripheral blood. Trizol reagent was used to extract the total RNA, and its quality was then checked on an Agilent 2100 Bioanalyzer. V lost 5 bases and J lost 2 bases; the stretch between them is 16 bases long. For CDR1 and CDR2, the germline V gene lists SNHLY and FYNNEI. Inclusive of the bounding cysteine and phenylalanine, the CDR3 is 16 residues long. The entry retains the CDR3 DNA only, 48 bases that are in frame from base 1.

In regard to this clonotype: Its binding antigen is unknown. The sample holds no much larger clone one base away, and base qualities are not on file.

For repertoire sequencing, the TCR beta CDR3 regions were amplified from RNA transcripts. The first round was an RT-PCR using HTBI primers with the Qiagen OneStep RT-PCR kit, and this first round was followed by a second-round multiplex PCR, then size selection and purification. The libraries underwent paired-end sequencing with 100 bp reads on an Illumina HiSeq2000. The published analysis was carried out like this. SOAPnuke was used for read processing, and reads with adapters, uncalled bases, a mean Phred below 15, or no exact constant-primer or identifier match were discarded. High-quality paired reads were merged with COPE v1.2.5. Unique nucleotide sequences were defined as clonotypes and aligned to IMGT TRB V, D and J references using MiTCR v1.1. The analysis was limited to V-J combinations with a frequency above 0.0001, which together covered 99.2% of repertoires. A TCR clonal expansion and chaos score per V-J combination was defined as the ratio of F50 clonal expansion to chaos observed in the TCRdist matrix. Features were reduced by Welch's t-statistics and random forest to around 14 V-J combinations, which fed a naive Bayes classifier. The similarity between thyroid and blood repertoires was quantified using the Morisita-Horn index. TCRdb reran the public reads through fastp at Q25 and MiXCR, keeping productive beta chains. Each CDR3 protein gets just one entry, which takes the most common genes and DNA from the rows behind it. The V and J calls were not made by the authors but by TCRdb's processing. Counted in this sample were some 750,000 distinct CDR3 sequences; around 40% of them appeared once. The ten largest clonotypes hold 44% of the sample.

Rearrangement joined TRBV2 to TRBJ1-3, with TRBD1 tentatively as D gene (6 bases match). The TCR sequence derives from an adult man with Graves' ophthalmopathy. Sequenced sample: peripheral blood. The CDR3 protein sequence reads: CASSYSTGPAGNTIYF. The DNA sequence is TGTGCCAGCAGTTACTCGACAGGTCCTGCTGGAAACACCATATATTTT. The variable domain in full, with residues beyond the CDR3 obtained from the reference TRBV2 and TRBJ1-3 genes, is EPEVTQTPSHQVTQMGQEVILRCVPISNHLYFYWYRQILGQKVEFLVSFYNNEISEKSEIFDDQFSVERPDGSNFTLKIRSTKLEDSAMYFCASSYSTGPAGNTIYFGEGSWLTVV.